This TCR beta chain was sequenced during a study of control samples from healthy donors and cancer patients. The V end lost 0 bases, the J end lost 2 bases, and 8 bases lay between the germline ends. The CDR3 extends over 15 amino acids. CDR1 and CDR2 from the germline V gene are SEHNR and FQNEAQ (reference sequence). Assay used: immunoSEQ multiplex PCR; TCRdb lists only in-frame clones, some missing. Of 140,000 to 150,000 clones listed, 75% to 90% were seen once; the top ten hold over 4%. The rearrangement uses TRBV7-9 and TRBJ1-5; no clear D gene. The sample consisted of blood. The receptor comes from a young man in good health. This CDR3 reads CASSLAGRGNQPQHF. For the CDR3, the DNA is TGTGCCAGCAGCTTAGCGGGTAGAGGCAATCAGCCCCAGCATTTT.